These T cell receptor beta chains were read from a single sample in a study of blood T cell repertoires in COVID-19. Using immunoSEQ multiplex PCR, the repertoire was profiled, and TCRdb retains in-frame clones only, with some absent. Among 200,000 or so clones, 70% to 85% were seen once, and the ten largest hold around 2%. Sequencing was performed on PBMCs or T cells enriched from blood (not recorded which). All receptors derive from a man aged 55 to 70 who had recovered from COVID-19. Both conserved end residues are trimmed from each CDR3. Fields, in order: D gene, V gene, CDR3 protein. D genes are given only for firm matches.

d_gene: TRBD2; v_gene: TRBV11-2; CDR3aa: ASSSTGGGWGENIQY
d_gene: -; v_gene: TRBV28; CDR3aa: ASRPSWGADTQY
d_gene: TRBD1; v_gene: TRBV7-2; CDR3aa: ASSFDRAYQETQY
d_gene: -; v_gene: TRBV13; CDR3aa: ASSSPALAYGYT
d_gene: -; v_gene: TRBV7-2; CDR3aa: ASSLGLGGQETQY
d_gene: TRBD1; v_gene: TRBV4-3; CDR3aa: ASSQASRDRGWGYT
d_gene: TRBD1; v_gene: TRBV27; CDR3aa: ASSRSGTGLYEQY
d_gene: -; v_gene: TRBV24-1; CDR3aa: ATSDSREIYGYT
d_gene: TRBD1; v_gene: TRBV28; CDR3aa: ASSSSRDRRYGYT
d_gene: -; v_gene: TRBV15; CDR3aa: ATSRVSWAMDGYT